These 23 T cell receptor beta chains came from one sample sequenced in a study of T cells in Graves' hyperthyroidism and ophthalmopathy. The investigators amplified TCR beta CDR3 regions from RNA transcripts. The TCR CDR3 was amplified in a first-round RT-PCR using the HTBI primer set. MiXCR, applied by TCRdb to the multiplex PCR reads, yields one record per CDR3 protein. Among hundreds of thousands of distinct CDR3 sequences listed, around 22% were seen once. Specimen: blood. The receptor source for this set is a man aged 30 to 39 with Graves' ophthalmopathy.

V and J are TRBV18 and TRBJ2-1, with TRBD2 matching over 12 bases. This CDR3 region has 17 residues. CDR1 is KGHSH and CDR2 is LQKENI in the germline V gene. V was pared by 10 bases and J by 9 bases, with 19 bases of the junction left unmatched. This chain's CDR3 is CATPRQQGPSGRGEQFF. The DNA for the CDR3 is TGTGCCACCCCACGGCAGCAGGGGCCTAGCGGGAGGGGTGAGCAGTTCTTC.

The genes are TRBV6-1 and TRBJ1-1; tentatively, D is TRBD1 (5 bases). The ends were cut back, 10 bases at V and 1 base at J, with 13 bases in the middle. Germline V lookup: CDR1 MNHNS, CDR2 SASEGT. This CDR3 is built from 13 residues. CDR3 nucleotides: TGTGCCATCACCCTGGGGGGGAACACTGAAGCTTTCTTT. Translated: CAITLGGNTEAFF.

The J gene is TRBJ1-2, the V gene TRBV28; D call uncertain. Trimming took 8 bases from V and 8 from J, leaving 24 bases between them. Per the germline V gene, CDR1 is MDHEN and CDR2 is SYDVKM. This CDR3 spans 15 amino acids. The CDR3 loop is CASGLGGPPASGYTF. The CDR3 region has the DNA TGTGCCAGCGGCCTGGGTGGGCCCCCAGCGTCGGGCTACACCTTC.

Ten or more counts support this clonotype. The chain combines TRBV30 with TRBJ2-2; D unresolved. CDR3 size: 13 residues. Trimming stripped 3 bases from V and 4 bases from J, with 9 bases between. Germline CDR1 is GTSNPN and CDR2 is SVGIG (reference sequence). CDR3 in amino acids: CAWRLPFTGELFF. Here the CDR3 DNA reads TGTGCCTGGAGACTACCCTTCACCGGGGAGCTGTTTTTT.

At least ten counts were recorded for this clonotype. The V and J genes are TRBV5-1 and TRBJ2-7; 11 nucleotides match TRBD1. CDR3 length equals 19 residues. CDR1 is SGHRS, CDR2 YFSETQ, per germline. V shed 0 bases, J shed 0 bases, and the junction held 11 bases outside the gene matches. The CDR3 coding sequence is TGCGCCAGCAGCTTGGACGCAGCAGCCGGGACAGGGGGCTCCTACGAGCAGTACTTC. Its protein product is CASSLDAAAGTGGSYEQYF.

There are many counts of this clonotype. The CDR3 sequence is CASSSRLAGGETQYF. The DNA of the CDR3 is TGTGCCAGCAGCTCGCGACTAGCGGGAGGAGAGACCCAGTACTTC. This chain uses TRBV6-2 or TRBV6-3 with TRBJ2-5; TRBD2 matches 13 bases. V dropped 6 bases and J dropped 4; count of bases not matched to a gene: 5. CDR3 size: 15 residues. CDR1 is MNHEY and CDR2 is SVGEGT in the germline V gene.

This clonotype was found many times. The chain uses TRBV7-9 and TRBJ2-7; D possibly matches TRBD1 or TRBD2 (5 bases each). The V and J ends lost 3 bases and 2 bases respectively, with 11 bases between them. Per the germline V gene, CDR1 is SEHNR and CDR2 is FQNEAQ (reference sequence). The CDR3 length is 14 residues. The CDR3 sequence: CASSFRGSTYEQYF. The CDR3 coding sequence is TGTGCCAGCAGCTTCCGGGGCAGCACCTACGAGCAGTACTTC.

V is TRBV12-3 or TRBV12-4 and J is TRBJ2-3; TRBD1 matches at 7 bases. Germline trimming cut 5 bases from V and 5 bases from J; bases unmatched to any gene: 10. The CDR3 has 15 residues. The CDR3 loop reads CASSTMTGPGDTQYF. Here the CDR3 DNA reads TGTGCCAGCAGTACGATGACAGGGCCGGGAGATACGCAGTATTTT.

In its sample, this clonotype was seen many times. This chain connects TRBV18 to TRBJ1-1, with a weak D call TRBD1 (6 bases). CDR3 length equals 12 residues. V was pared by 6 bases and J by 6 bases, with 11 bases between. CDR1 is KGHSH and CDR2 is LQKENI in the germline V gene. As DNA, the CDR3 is TGTGCCAGCTCCATCACAGGGCCTGAAGCTTTCTTT. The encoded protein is CASSITGPEAFF.

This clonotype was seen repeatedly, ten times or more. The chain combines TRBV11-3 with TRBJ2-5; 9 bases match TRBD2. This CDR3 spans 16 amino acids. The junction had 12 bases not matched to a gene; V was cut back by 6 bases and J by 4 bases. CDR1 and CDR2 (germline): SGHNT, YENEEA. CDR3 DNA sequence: TGTGCCAGCAGGGGTGGTAGCGGGAGTTTGCGAGAGACCCAGTACTTC. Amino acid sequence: CASRGGSGSLRETQYF.

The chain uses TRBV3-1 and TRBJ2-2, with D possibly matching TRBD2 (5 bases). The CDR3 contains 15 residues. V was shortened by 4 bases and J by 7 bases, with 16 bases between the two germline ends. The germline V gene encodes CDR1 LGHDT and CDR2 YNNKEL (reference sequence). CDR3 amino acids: CASSPAEGFGGELFF. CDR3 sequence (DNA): TGTGCCAGCAGCCCCGCCGAGGGTTTCGGCGGGGAGCTGTTTTTT.

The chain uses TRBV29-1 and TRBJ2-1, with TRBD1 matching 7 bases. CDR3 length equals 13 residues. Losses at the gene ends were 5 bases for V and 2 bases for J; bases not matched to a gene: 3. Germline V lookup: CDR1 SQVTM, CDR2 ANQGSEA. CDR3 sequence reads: CSVLGGAYNEQFF. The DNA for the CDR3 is TGCAGCGTTTTAGGGGGCGCCTACAATGAGCAGTTCTTC.

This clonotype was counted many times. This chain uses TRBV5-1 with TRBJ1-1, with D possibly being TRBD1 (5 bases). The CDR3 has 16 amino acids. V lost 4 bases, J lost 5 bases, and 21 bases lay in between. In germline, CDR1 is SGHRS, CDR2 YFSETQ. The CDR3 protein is CASSPVMGESGTEAFF. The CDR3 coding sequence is TGCGCCAGCAGCCCGGTTATGGGGGAGAGTGGGACTGAAGCTTTCTTT.

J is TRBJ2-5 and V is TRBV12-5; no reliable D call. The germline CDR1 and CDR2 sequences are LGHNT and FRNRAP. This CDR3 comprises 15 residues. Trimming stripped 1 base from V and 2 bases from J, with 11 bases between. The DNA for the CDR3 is TGTGCTAGTGGTTTGGGCTCTACGGCGCAAGAGACCCAGTACTTC. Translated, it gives CASGLGSTAQETQYF. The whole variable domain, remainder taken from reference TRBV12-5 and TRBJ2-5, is DARVTQTPRHKVTEMGQEVTMRCQPILGHNTVFWYRQTMMQGLELLAYFRNRAPLDDSGMPKDRFSAEMPDATLATLKIQPSEPRDSAVYFCASGLGSTAQETQYFGPGTRLLVL.

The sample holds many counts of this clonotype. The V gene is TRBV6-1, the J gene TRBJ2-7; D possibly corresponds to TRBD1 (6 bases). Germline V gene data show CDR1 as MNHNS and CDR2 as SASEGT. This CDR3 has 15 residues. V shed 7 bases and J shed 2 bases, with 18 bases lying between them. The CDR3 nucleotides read TGTGCCAGCACACAAGCCGGGACAACTACCTACGAGCAGTACTTC. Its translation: CASTQAGTTTYEQYF.

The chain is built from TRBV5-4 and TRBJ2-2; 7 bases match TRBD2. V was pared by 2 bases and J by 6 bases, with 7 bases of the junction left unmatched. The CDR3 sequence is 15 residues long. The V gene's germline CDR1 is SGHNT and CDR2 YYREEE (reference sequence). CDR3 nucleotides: TGTGCCAGCAGCTTTTCTTATGGGAGGGCCGGGGAGCTGTTTTTT. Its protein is CASSFSYGRAGELFF.

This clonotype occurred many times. The DNA of the CDR3 is TGTGCCAGCAGGAGGGAGGCCACTGGGGTCTACGAGCAGTACTTC. This encodes CASRREATGVYEQYF. This chain uses TRBV6-1 with TRBJ2-7; a possible D gene is TRBD2 (6 bases). This CDR3 has 15 residues. In germline, CDR1 is MNHNS, CDR2 SASEGT. Trimming removed 6 bases from V and 3 bases from J, with 18 bases in between.

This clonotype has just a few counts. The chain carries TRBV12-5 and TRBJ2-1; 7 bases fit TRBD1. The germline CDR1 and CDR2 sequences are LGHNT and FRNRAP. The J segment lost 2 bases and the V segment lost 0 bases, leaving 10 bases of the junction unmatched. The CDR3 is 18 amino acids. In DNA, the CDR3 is TGTGCTAGTGGTTTGGTAACCGGGACAGAGCGAGCCTACAATGAGCAGTTCTTC. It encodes CASGLVTGTERAYNEQFF.

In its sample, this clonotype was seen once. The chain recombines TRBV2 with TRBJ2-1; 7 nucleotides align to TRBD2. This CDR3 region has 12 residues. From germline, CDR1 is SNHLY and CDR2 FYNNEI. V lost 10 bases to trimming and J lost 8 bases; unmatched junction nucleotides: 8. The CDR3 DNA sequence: TGTGCCACCGGGACTACCGGGTATGAGCAGTTCTTC. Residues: CATGTTGYEQFF.

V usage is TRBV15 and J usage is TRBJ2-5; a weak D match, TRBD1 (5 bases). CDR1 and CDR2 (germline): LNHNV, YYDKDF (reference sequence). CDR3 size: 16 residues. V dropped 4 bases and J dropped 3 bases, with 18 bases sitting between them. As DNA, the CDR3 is TGTGCCACCAGCAACGAGAACCGGCAGGGCGAAGAGACCCAGTACTTC. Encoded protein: CATSNENRQGEETQYF.

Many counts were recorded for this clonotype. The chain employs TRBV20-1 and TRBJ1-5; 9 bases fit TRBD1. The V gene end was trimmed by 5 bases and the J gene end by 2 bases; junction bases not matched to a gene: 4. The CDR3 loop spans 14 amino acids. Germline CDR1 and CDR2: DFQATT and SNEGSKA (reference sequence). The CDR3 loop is CSASTGGRNQPQHF. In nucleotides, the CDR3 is TGCAGTGCTTCTACAGGGGGCCGCAATCAGCCCCAGCATTTT.

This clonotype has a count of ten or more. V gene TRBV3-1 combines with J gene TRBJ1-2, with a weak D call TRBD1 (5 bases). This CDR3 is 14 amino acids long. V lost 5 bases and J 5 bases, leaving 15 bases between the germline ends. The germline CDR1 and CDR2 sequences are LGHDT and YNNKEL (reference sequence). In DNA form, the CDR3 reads TGTGCCAGCAGCAAAAGGGACGGTCTTTATGGCTACACCTTC. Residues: CASSKRDGLYGYTF.

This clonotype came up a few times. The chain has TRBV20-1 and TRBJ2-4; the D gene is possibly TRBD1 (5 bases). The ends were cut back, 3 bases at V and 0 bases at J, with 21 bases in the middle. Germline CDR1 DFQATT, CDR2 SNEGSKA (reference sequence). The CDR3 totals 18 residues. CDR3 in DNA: TGCAGTGCTAGCGAAAGGGGCCTAACCCCTATAGCCAAAAACATTCAGTACTTC. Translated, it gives CSASERGLTPIAKNIQYF.